These T cell receptor beta chains were read from a single sample in a study of tumor and adjacent non-tumor tissue in lung cancer. TCRdb re-called the multiplex PCR reads with MiXCR, one entry per CDR3 protein. The table lists 76,000 or so distinct CDR3 sequences, about two thirds of them singletons. The specimen was lung tumor tissue. The receptors originated from a woman aged 70-85 years with non-small cell lung cancer. Both conserved end residues are part of each CDR3. D genes are given only for firm matches. Only some rows state a clone size, as once, few, many or a class for expanded clones.

v_gene,d_gene,j_gene,abundance,CDR3aa,CDR3nt
TRBV6-5,.,TRBJ2-6,.,CASSYSMGSGANVLTF,TGCGCCAGCAGTTACTCGATGGGATCTGGGGCCAACGTCCTGACTTTC
TRBV20-1,.,TRBJ2-7,many,CSAANSRSSSYEQYF,TGCAGTGCTGCCAATTCCCGCTCGAGCTCCTACGAGCAGTACTTC
TRBV6-6,TRBD1,TRBJ2-5,many,CASSSELGTASRLCF,TGTGCCAGCAGTTCCGAATTAGGGACAGCTTCACGCCTGTGCTTC
TRBV19,TRBD1,TRBJ1-5,.,CASIGLPTGDLNQPQHF,TGTGCCAGTATAGGGCTTCCGACAGGGGACCTTAATCAGCCCCAGCATTTT
TRBV6-6,.,TRBJ1-5,.,CASSSFGQPLRF,TGTGCCAGCAGCTCATTCGGCCAGCCCCTGCGTTTT
TRBV28,.,TRBJ1-2,.,CANSAGGNYGYTF,TGTGCCAACAGTGCGGGGGGTAATTATGGCTACACCTTC
TRBV12-3/TRBV12-4,TRBD2,TRBJ2-1,once,CASSIRGGSDYNEQFF,TGTGCCAGTAGTATCCGTGGCGGGAGCGATTACAATGAGCAGTTCTTC
TRBV29-1,.,TRBJ2-1,.,CSVGVAVGGEQFF,TGCAGCGTTGGAGTAGCCGTGGGCGGTGAGCAGTTCTTC
TRBV20-1,TRBD2,TRBJ2-7,few,CSARDRKGLERDYEQYF,TGCAGTGCTAGAGACCGAAAGGGACTAGAGAGGGATTACGAGCAGTACTTC
TRBV10-3,.,TRBJ2-1,many,CAISVGLDNEQFF,TGTGCCATCAGTGTCGGACTCGACAATGAGCAGTTCTTC
TRBV19,TRBD1,TRBJ1-1,once,CASSTDRVRGHTEAFF,TGTGCCAGTAGTACCGACAGGGTAAGGGGCCACACTGAAGCTTTCTTT
TRBV12-3/TRBV12-4,.,TRBJ2-3,.,CASSLVAPGTDTQYF,.
TRBV11-2,.,TRBJ2-7,.,CASSLKPSEDQYF,TGTGCCAGCAGCTTAAAACCGTCCGAGGATCAGTACTTC
TRBV6-5,.,TRBJ1-5,.,CACSYSVNQPLHF,TGTGCCTGCAGTTACTCAGTAAATCAGCCCCTGCATTTT
TRBV7-9,.,TRBJ1-2,.,CASSLGEFRGYTF,TGTGCCAGCAGCTTAGGGGAGTTTCGCGGCTACACCTTC
TRBV12-3/TRBV12-4,.,TRBJ2-2,few,CASSTGPGNTRELFF,TGTGCCAGCAGTACGGGACCGGGGAATACCAGGGAGCTGTTTTTT
TRBV4-2,.,TRBJ2-5,once,CASCQDLAVREVQETQYF,TGTGCCAGCTGCCAAGATCTTGCGGTGCGGGAAGTCCAAGAGACCCAGTACTTC
TRBV20-1,.,TRBJ1-2,few,CSAERPASYGYTF,TGCAGTGCTGAGAGACCGGCGTCCTATGGCTACACCTTC
TRBV30,.,TRBJ1-2,medium-sized,CAWSVGDGYTF,TGTGCCTGGAGTGTCGGAGATGGCTACACCTTC